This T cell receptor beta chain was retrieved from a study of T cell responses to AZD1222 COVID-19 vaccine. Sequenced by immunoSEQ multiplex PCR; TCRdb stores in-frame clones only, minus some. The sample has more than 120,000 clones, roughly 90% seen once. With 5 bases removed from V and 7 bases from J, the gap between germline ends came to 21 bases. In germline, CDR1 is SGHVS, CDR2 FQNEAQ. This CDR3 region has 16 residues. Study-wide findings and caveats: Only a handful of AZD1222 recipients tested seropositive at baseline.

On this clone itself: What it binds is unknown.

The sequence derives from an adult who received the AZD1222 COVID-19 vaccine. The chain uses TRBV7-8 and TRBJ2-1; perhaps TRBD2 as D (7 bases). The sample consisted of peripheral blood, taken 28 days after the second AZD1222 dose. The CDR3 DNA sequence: TGTGCCAGCAGCCCAAAGAGGGGGGGAGCTATGAATGAGCAGTTCTTC. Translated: CASSPKRGGAMNEQFF.